This note documents a single T cell receptor beta chain sequence. In the authors' methods: Reference gene primers were amplified, and this amplification served to estimate nucleated cell counts. Sequencing used immunoSEQ multiplex PCR; TCRdb keeps in-frame clones, though not all of them. Clonal size and the V and J genes are those of that table, whereas D and trimming came from the DNA. The profile covers about 150,000 clones, with about 87% appearing a single time and 6% to 7% taken by the ten largest. This entry is derived from a study of blood T cell repertoires in COVID-19. This CDR3 spans 13 amino acids. Germline V lookup: CDR1 MDHEN, CDR2 SYDVKM. Deletions cut 10 bases from V and 4 bases from J, with 16 bases between.

The specimen was peripheral blood. The source of this sequence is a man older than 75 with acute or convalescent COVID-19. The V gene is TRBV28, the J gene TRBJ1-2; no definite D call. The CDR3 protein is CATTSVAVYGYTF. CDR3 coding DNA: TGTGCCACCACCTCCGTGGCAGTCTATGGCTACACCTTC.